These T cell receptor beta chains were read from a single sample in a study of blood T cell repertoires in COVID-19. Assay: immunoSEQ multiplex PCR; the TCRdb copy retains only in-frame clones and omits some. The profile shows 170,000 or so clones, roughly 88% of them singletons. The sequencing sample was made of PBMCs or T cells enriched from blood (not recorded which). These receptors all stem from a woman aged 45 to 65 who had recovered from COVID-19. CDR3s leave out the opening cysteine and the closing phenylalanine or tryptophan. Each record gives: clone size, V gene, CDR3 length, J gene, CDR3 protein. Rows give clone size only sometimes, using once, few, many, or a class for an expanded clone.

size: NA
V: TRBV4-2
length: 13
J: TRBJ1-5
CDR3: ASSQRQDSNQPQH

size: NA
V: TRBV19
length: 12
J: TRBJ2-7
CDR3: ASSIPRGRYEQY

size: NA
V: TRBV7-2
length: 12
J: TRBJ2-5
CDR3: ASSSSGEIKTQY

size: once
V: TRBV21-1
length: 13
J: TRBJ2-7
CDR3: ASRKETGGGYEQY

size: NA
V: TRBV29-1
length: 10
J: TRBJ2-7
CDR3: SVVRAQGEQY

size: NA
V: TRBV19
length: 16
J: TRBJ1-1
CDR3: ASSPLWTGGFTNTEAF

size: NA
V: TRBV19
length: 12
J: TRBJ1-1
CDR3: ASSPQGANTEAF

size: NA
V: TRBV7-8
length: 15
J: TRBJ1-5
CDR3: ASSLDLGRAITQPQH

size: NA
V: TRBV15
length: 14
J: TRBJ2-3
CDR3: ATSRDWAGSTDTQY

size: NA
V: TRBV6-5
length: 12
J: TRBJ1-4
CDR3: ASSYGSSKGKLF

size: once
V: TRBV4-3
length: 12
J: TRBJ1-4
CDR3: ASSRGPTNEKLF

size: NA
V: TRBV6-2/TRBV6-3
length: 14
J: TRBJ2-1
CDR3: ASSSSRPSPPNEQF

size: NA
V: TRBV4-3
length: 13
J: TRBJ2-1
CDR3: ASSQGGLLSNEQF

size: NA
V: TRBV18
length: 11
J: TRBJ2-5
CDR3: ASSPGLQETQY

size: NA
V: TRBV27
length: 12
J: TRBJ1-4
CDR3: ASSLRGYREKLF

size: once
V: TRBV5-8
length: 12
J: TRBJ1-1
CDR3: ASSLSGAHGEAF

size: NA
V: TRBV5-1
length: 13
J: TRBJ2-7
CDR3: ASSPPGQGGYEQY

size: NA
V: TRBV19
length: 14
J: TRBJ1-1
CDR3: ASSGLFRLMNTEAF

size: NA
V: TRBV5-1
length: 14
J: TRBJ2-1
CDR3: ASSLLGRYRVSEQF

size: NA
V: TRBV6-2/TRBV6-3
length: 13
J: TRBJ2-5
CDR3: ASSPHRLAEETQY

size: NA
V: TRBV6-5
length: 12
J: TRBJ1-1
CDR3: ASSYWAGGTEAF